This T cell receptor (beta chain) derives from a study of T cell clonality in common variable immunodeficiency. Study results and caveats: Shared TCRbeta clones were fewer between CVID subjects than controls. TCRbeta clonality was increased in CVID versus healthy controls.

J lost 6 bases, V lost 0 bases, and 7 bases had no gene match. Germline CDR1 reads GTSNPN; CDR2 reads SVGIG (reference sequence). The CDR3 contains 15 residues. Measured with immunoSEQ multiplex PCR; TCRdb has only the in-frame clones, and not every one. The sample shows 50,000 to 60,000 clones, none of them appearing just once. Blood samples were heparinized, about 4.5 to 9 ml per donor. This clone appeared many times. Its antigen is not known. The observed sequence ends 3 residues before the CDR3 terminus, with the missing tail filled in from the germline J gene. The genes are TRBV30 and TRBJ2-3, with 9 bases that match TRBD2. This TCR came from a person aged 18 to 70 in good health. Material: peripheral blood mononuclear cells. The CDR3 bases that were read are TGTGCCTGGAGTGTATTGGCGGGAGGGAAGGATACG. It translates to CAWSVLAGGKDT. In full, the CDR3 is CAWSVLAGGKDTQYF.